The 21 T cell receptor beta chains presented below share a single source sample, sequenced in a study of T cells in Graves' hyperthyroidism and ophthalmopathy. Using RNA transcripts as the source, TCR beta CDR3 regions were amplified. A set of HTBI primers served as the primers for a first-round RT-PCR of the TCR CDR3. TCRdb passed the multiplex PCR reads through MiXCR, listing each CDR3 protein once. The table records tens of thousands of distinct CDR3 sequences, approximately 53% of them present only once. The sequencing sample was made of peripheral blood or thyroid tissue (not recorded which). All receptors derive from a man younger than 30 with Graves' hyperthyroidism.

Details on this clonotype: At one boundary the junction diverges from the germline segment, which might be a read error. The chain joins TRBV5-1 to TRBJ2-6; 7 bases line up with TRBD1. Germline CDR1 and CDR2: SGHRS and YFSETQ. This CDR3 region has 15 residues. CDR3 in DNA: TGCGCCAGCAGCTTGGTTTCGGCAGGGGGCAACGTCCTGACTTTC. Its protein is CASSLVSAGGNVLTF.

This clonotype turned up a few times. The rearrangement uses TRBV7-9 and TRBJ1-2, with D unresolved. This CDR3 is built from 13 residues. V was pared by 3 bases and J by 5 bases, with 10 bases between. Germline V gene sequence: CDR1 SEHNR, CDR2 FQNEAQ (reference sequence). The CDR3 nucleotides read TGTGCCAGCAGCTTGGGGAGTGATTATGGCTACACCTTC. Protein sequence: CASSLGSDYGYTF.

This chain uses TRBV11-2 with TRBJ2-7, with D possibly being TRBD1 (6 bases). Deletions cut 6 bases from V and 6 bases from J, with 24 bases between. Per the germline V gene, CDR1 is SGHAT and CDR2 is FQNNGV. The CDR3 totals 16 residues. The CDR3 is CASSARDPDRFLEQYF. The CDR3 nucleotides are TGTGCCAGCAGTGCTAGAGACCCGGACAGATTTCTCGAGCAGTACTTC. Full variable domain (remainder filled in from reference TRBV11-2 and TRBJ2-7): EAGVAQSPRYKIIEKRQSVAFWCNPISGHATLYWYQQILGQGPKLLIQFQNNGVVDDSQLPKDRFSAERLKGVDSTLKIQPAKLEDSAVYLCASSARDPDRFLEQYFGPGTRLTVT.

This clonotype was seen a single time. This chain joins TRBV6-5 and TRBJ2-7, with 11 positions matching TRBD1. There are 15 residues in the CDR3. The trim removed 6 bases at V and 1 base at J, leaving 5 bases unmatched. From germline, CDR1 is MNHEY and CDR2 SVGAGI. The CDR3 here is CASRQGQGVSYEQYF. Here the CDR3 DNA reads TGTGCCAGCAGACAGGGACAGGGGGTATCCTACGAGCAGTACTTC.

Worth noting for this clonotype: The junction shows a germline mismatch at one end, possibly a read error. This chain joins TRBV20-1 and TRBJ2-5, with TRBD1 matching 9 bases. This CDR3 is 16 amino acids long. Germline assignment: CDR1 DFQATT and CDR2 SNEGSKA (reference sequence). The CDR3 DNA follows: TGCAGTGCTAGAGCATGGTACAGGGGGCGAGAAGAGGCCCAGTACTTC. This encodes CSARAWYRGREEAQYF.

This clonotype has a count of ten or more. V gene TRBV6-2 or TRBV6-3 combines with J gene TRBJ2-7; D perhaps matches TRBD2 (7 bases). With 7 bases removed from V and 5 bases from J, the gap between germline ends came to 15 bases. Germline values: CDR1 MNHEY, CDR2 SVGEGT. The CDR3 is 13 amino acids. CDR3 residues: CASNRRGLDEQYF. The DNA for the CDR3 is TGTGCCAGCAATCGGCGGGGGCTCGACGAGCAGTACTTC.

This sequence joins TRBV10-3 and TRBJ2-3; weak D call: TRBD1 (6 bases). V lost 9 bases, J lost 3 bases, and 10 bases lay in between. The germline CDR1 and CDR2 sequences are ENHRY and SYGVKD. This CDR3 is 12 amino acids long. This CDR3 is CAMQTGTDTQYF. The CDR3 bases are TGTGCCATGCAAACAGGGACAGATACGCAGTATTTT.

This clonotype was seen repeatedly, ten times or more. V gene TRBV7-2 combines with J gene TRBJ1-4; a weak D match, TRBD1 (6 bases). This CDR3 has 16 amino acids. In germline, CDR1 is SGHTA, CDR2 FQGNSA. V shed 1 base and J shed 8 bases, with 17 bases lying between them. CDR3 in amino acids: CASSLEGPGAREKLFF. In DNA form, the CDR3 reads TGTGCCAGCAGCTTAGAGGGGCCAGGGGCTCGAGAAAAACTGTTTTTT.

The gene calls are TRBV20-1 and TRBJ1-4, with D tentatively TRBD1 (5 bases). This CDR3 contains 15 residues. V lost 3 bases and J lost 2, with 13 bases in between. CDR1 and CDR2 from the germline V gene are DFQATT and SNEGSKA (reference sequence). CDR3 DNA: TGCAGTGCTAGGGACTGGGCAGGGACTAATGAAAAACTGTTTTTT. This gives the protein CSARDWAGTNEKLFF.

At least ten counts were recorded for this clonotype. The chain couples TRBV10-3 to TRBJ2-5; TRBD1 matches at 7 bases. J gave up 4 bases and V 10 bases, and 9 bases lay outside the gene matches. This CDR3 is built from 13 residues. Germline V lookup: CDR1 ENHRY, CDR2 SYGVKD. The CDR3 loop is CATSPPGGETQYF. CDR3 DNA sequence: TGTGCCACCTCTCCGCCAGGGGGAGAGACCCAGTACTTC.

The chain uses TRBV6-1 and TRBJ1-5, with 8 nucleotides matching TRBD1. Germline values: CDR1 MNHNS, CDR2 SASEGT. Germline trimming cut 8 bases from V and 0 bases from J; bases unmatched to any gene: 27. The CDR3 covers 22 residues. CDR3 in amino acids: CASGPQYRGEFTTFYSNQPQHF. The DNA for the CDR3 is TGTGCCAGCGGCCCCCAGTACAGGGGGGAGTTTACGACATTTTATAGCAATCAGCCCCAGCATTTT.

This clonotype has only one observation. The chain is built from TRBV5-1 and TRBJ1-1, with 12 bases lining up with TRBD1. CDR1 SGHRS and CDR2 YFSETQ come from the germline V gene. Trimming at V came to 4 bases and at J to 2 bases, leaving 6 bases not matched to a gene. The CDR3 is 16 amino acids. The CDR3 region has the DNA TGCGCCAGCAGCCCTGGGACAGGGGGCCCTAACACTGAAGCTTTCTTT. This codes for CASSPGTGGPNTEAFF.

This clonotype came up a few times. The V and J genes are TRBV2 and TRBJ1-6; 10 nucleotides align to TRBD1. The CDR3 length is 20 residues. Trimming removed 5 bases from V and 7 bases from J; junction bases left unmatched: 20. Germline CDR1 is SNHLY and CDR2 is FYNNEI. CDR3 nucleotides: TGTGCCAGCAGTTATGTCTCGGGACAGGGGTTCCCCGGAATGAATTCACCCCTCCACTTT. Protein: CASSYVSGQGFPGMNSPLHF.

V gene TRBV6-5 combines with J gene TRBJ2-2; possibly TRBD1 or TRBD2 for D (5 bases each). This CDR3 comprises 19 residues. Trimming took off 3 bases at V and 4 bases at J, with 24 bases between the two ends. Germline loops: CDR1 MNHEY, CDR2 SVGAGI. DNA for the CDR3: TGTGCCAGCAGTTATTTGTTTTTCCAGGGAGTCCCGAGCACCGGGGAGCTGTTTTTT. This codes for CASSYLFFQGVPSTGELFF.

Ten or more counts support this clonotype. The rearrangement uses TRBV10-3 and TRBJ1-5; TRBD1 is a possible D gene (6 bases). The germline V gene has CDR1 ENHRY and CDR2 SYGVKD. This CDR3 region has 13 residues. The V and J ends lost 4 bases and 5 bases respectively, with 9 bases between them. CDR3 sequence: CAISAGDDQPQHF. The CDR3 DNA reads TGTGCCATCAGTGCAGGGGACGATCAGCCCCAGCATTTT.

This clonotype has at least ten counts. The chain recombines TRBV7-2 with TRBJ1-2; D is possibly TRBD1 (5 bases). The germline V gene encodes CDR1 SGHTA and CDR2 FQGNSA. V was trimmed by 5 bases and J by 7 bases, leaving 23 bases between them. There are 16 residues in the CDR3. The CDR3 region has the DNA TGTGCCAGCAGCCCCATCGTTGGGAGGGGCGCGACTGGCTACACCTTC. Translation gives CASSPIVGRGATGYTF.

The CDR3 loop is CASSGEHSYNEQFF. CDR3 coding DNA: TGTGCCAGCAGTGGGGAACACTCCTACAATGAGCAGTTCTTC. This chain uses TRBV2 with TRBJ2-1; D remains unclear. CDR1 is SNHLY, CDR2 FYNNEI, per germline. CDR3 length: 14 amino acids. V was pared by 4 bases and J by 0 bases, with 7 bases between.

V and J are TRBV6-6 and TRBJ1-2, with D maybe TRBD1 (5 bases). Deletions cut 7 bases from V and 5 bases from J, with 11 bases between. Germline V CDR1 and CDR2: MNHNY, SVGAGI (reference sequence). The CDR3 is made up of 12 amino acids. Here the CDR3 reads CASTQGGYGYTF. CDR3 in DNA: TGTGCCAGCACGCAGGGAGGGTATGGCTACACCTTC.

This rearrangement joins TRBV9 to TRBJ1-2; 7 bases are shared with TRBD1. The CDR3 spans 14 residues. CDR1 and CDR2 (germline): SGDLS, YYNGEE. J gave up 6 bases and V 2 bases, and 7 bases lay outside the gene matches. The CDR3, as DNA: TGTGCCAGCAGCGTTCAGGGGGGCAGGGATGGCTACACCTTC. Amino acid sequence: CASSVQGGRDGYTF.

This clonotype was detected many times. The CDR3 sequence is CASSGGMSRRSRAFF. CDR3 nucleotide sequence: TGTGCCAGCAGCGGTGGGATGAGCCGACGATCAAGAGCTTTCTTT. The chain joins TRBV7-9 to TRBJ1-1; D remains unclear. The CDR3 extends over 15 amino acids. Germline assignment: CDR1 SEHNR and CDR2 FQNEAQ (reference sequence). V lost 5 bases to trimming and J lost 10 bases, with 23 bases between them.

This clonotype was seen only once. CDR3 amino acids: CASTRGRLYTEAFF. The CDR3 nucleotides are TGTGCCAGCACTAGGGGTCGACTATACACTGAAGCTTTCTTT. The chain is built from TRBV2 and TRBJ1-1, with D tentatively TRBD1 (5 bases). The CDR3 covers 14 residues. Germline assignment: CDR1 SNHLY and CDR2 FYNNEI. V gave up 7 bases and J gave up 3 bases, with 15 bases separating them. The variable domain in full, completed from reference TRBV2 and TRBJ1-1, reads EPEVTQTPSHQVTQMGQEVILRCVPISNHLYFYWYRQILGQKVEFLVSFYNNEISEKSEIFDDQFSVERPDGSNFTLKIRSTKLEDSAMYFCASTRGRLYTEAFFGQGTRLTVV.